A selection of T cell receptor beta chains follows, all from one sample in a study of human T cells and chemical hapten exposure. MiXCR was run by TCRdb on the RACE reads, yielding one entry per CDR3 protein. The data show roughly 38,000 distinct CDR3 sequences, with about 4.2% seen just once and roughly a quarter held by the top ten. The sequences come from whole blood, collected in connection with sensitization to the hapten diphenylcyclopropenone (DPC). These receptors originate from a man between 45 and 60 years old with alopecia areata. Some clones in this sample may be carry-over from other donors' samples. CDR3s include the opening cysteine and the closing phenylalanine or tryptophan. Fields, in order: clone size, J gene, D gene, V gene, CDR3 DNA, CDR3 protein. The D gene is left open where the match is weak. Not every row has a clone size; where given, it reads once, few, many or a size class.

abundance: many
j_gene: TRBJ2-6
d_gene: -
v_gene: TRBV29-1
CDR3nt: TGCAGCGGTCGTTTTCTTGGGGCCAACGTCCTGACTTTC
CDR3aa: CSGRFLGANVLTF

abundance: many
j_gene: TRBJ2-7
d_gene: -
v_gene: TRBV12-3/TRBV12-4
CDR3nt: TGTGCCAGCAGTCGCCCGGGGGGCCAATCCTACGAGCAGTACTTC
CDR3aa: CASSRPGGQSYEQYF

abundance: many
j_gene: TRBJ1-5
d_gene: -
v_gene: TRBV6-2/TRBV6-3
CDR3nt: TGTGCCAGCAGTTTCGGACAGATTTATCAGCCCCAGCATTTT
CDR3aa: CASSFGQIYQPQHF

abundance: few
j_gene: TRBJ2-7
d_gene: TRBD2
v_gene: TRBV29-1
CDR3nt: TGCAGCGTTGTGCGGGCTAGCGGGAAAGGCGAGCAGTACTTC
CDR3aa: CSVVRASGKGEQYF

abundance: many
j_gene: TRBJ1-1
d_gene: -
v_gene: TRBV12-3/TRBV12-4
CDR3nt: TGTGCCAGCAGTTTATGGTTGCGAACGAACACTGAAGCTTTCTTT
CDR3aa: CASSLWLRTNTEAFF

abundance: many
j_gene: TRBJ2-7
d_gene: -
v_gene: TRBV12-3/TRBV12-4
CDR3nt: TGTGCCAGCAGTTTAGCTGGCTCCTACGAGCAGTACTTC
CDR3aa: CASSLAGSYEQYF

abundance: few
j_gene: TRBJ2-1
d_gene: TRBD2
v_gene: TRBV18
CDR3nt: TGTGCCAGCTCACAGAGCACTAGCGGGAGTGGTGAGCAGTTCTTC
CDR3aa: CASSQSTSGSGEQFF

abundance: many
j_gene: TRBJ1-1
d_gene: -
v_gene: TRBV3-1
CDR3nt: TGTGCCAGCAGCCAAGTGATCTGGGGCACTGAAGCTTTCTTT
CDR3aa: CASSQVIWGTEAFF

abundance: -
j_gene: TRBJ2-5
d_gene: TRBD2
v_gene: TRBV29-1
CDR3nt: TGCAGCGTTGAAGGGGAGGCCGTGGACGGCGGGGGAGAGACCCAGTACTTC
CDR3aa: CSVEGEAVDGGGETQYF

abundance: many
j_gene: TRBJ2-7
d_gene: -
v_gene: TRBV6-5
CDR3nt: TGTGCCAGCAGTTCCTTGTACGAGCAGTACTTC
CDR3aa: CASSSLYEQYF

abundance: -
j_gene: TRBJ1-2
d_gene: -
v_gene: TRBV12-3/TRBV12-4
CDR3nt: TGTGCCAGCAGTGCCTACTATGGCTACACCTTC
CDR3aa: CASSAYYGYTF

abundance: many
j_gene: TRBJ1-5
d_gene: -
v_gene: TRBV12-3/TRBV12-4
CDR3nt: TGTGCCAGCACCCCCCGAGGTGGCCATCAGCCCCAGCATTTT
CDR3aa: CASTPRGGHQPQHF

abundance: many
j_gene: TRBJ2-1
d_gene: TRBD2
v_gene: TRBV5-8
CDR3nt: TGTGCCAGCAGCCTTCTTAGCGGGTACAATGAGCAGTTCTTC
CDR3aa: CASSLLSGYNEQFF

abundance: many
j_gene: TRBJ2-2
d_gene: -
v_gene: TRBV7-7
CDR3nt: TGTGCTAGCAGCGCCGCCTTGGCCGGGGAGCTGTTTTTT
CDR3aa: CASSAALAGELFF

abundance: -
j_gene: TRBJ2-7
d_gene: TRBD2
v_gene: TRBV28
CDR3nt: TGTGCCAGCAGCCTACCGGATCCTAGCGGGAGGCACGAGCAGTACTTC
CDR3aa: CASSLPDPSGRHEQYF

abundance: many
j_gene: TRBJ2-3
d_gene: -
v_gene: TRBV7-8
CDR3nt: TGTGCCAGCAGCTTACATCGCGACCCCGAAGGAGATACGCAGTATTTT
CDR3aa: CASSLHRDPEGDTQYF

abundance: few
j_gene: TRBJ1-2
d_gene: TRBD1
v_gene: TRBV28
CDR3nt: TGTGCCAGCAGTTTACAACAGGGGAGTCCTAACTATGGCTACACCTTC
CDR3aa: CASSLQQGSPNYGYTF

abundance: many
j_gene: TRBJ1-1
d_gene: TRBD1
v_gene: TRBV20-1
CDR3nt: TGCAGTGCCTGGACAGGGAACACTGAAGCTTTCTTT
CDR3aa: CSAWTGNTEAFF

abundance: many
j_gene: TRBJ2-3
d_gene: -
v_gene: TRBV13
CDR3nt: TGTGCCAGCAGCAATAGCAGGGGCACAGATACGCAGTATTTT
CDR3aa: CASSNSRGTDTQYF

abundance: many
j_gene: TRBJ1-6
d_gene: TRBD1
v_gene: TRBV6-2/TRBV6-3
CDR3nt: TGTGCCAGCAGTTACAGTTCAAGGGGGCCGGATAATTCACCCCTCCACTTT
CDR3aa: CASSYSSRGPDNSPLHF

abundance: many
j_gene: TRBJ1-3
d_gene: -
v_gene: TRBV4-2
CDR3nt: TGTGCCAGCAGGGAATCGGAGATCGGAAACACCATATATTTT
CDR3aa: CASRESEIGNTIYF

abundance: many
j_gene: TRBJ2-3
d_gene: TRBD2
v_gene: TRBV5-1
CDR3nt: TGCGCCAGCAGCGGAGGACTAGCGGGAGGGCCTAGTGCAGATACGCAGTATTTT
CDR3aa: CASSGGLAGGPSADTQYF

abundance: -
j_gene: TRBJ1-2
d_gene: TRBD1
v_gene: TRBV27
CDR3nt: TGTGCCAGCAGTCAGTCTCGACAGGGGGCGATAGACTATGGCTACACCTTC
CDR3aa: CASSQSRQGAIDYGYTF

abundance: many
j_gene: TRBJ2-2
d_gene: TRBD1
v_gene: TRBV7-7
CDR3nt: TGTGCCAGCAGCAACCCGGGACAGGGAAGCACCGGGGAGCTGTTTTTT
CDR3aa: CASSNPGQGSTGELFF

abundance: many
j_gene: TRBJ2-5
d_gene: TRBD2
v_gene: TRBV7-2
CDR3nt: TGTGCCAGCAGCAGCGGGCCTAGCGGGACCCAGTACTTC
CDR3aa: CASSSGPSGTQYF

abundance: many
j_gene: TRBJ2-1
d_gene: TRBD1
v_gene: TRBV5-1
CDR3nt: TGCGCCAGCAGCTCGGGACAGGCAAGGAACAATGAGCAGTTCTTC
CDR3aa: CASSSGQARNNEQFF

abundance: -
j_gene: TRBJ1-1
d_gene: -
v_gene: TRBV7-9
CDR3nt: TGTGCCAGCAGTCACGGATTTGGGGACACTGAAGCTTTCTTT
CDR3aa: CASSHGFGDTEAFF

abundance: many
j_gene: TRBJ2-1
d_gene: -
v_gene: TRBV20-1
CDR3nt: TGCAGTGCTAGGACGGAACGGGGGTCGTTTAGCAATGAGCAGTTCTTC
CDR3aa: CSARTERGSFSNEQFF

abundance: few
j_gene: TRBJ1-5
d_gene: -
v_gene: TRBV19
CDR3nt: TGTGCCAGTAGTACCCGGACATGGAGCAATCAGCCCCAGCATTTT
CDR3aa: CASSTRTWSNQPQHF

abundance: few
j_gene: TRBJ1-1
d_gene: -
v_gene: TRBV5-1
CDR3nt: TGCGCCAGCAGCTTGGGCGGCCCGAACACTGAAGCTTTCTTT
CDR3aa: CASSLGGPNTEAFF

abundance: many
j_gene: TRBJ1-4
d_gene: -
v_gene: TRBV6-2/TRBV6-3
CDR3nt: TGTGCCAGCAGTTACGCTGGGGGAAGAGAAAAACTGTTTTTT
CDR3aa: CASSYAGGREKLFF

abundance: few
j_gene: TRBJ1-2
d_gene: -
v_gene: TRBV2
CDR3nt: TGTGCCAGCAGTGGACGAACAGGCCCCTATGGCTACACCTTC
CDR3aa: CASSGRTGPYGYTF

abundance: many
j_gene: TRBJ2-1
d_gene: -
v_gene: TRBV6-5
CDR3nt: TGTGCCAGCAGTTACGCGGAAGGGTACAATGAGCAGTTCTTC
CDR3aa: CASSYAEGYNEQFF

abundance: many
j_gene: TRBJ2-7
d_gene: TRBD1
v_gene: TRBV28
CDR3nt: TGTGCCAGCAGTTTACCTGGACAGGTTCTTGGGCCGCGGCAGCAGTACTTC
CDR3aa: CASSLPGQVLGPRQQYF

abundance: many
j_gene: TRBJ2-5
d_gene: -
v_gene: TRBV27
CDR3nt: TGTGCCAGCAGTTTATACGAGCAAGAGACCCAGTACTTC
CDR3aa: CASSLYEQETQYF

abundance: many
j_gene: TRBJ2-7
d_gene: -
v_gene: TRBV6-1
CDR3nt: TGTGCCAGCAGTGACCAAACGGACCCCACATTTTACGAGCAGTACTTC
CDR3aa: CASSDQTDPTFYEQYF

abundance: -
j_gene: TRBJ1-5
d_gene: -
v_gene: TRBV19
CDR3nt: TGTGCCAGTAGTATAGAAGGAAACCAGCCCCAGCATTTT
CDR3aa: CASSIEGNQPQHF

abundance: few
j_gene: TRBJ2-5
d_gene: TRBD2
v_gene: TRBV20-1
CDR3nt: TGCAGTGCTAGAGATTCACTAGCGGGCAAAGGGACCCAGTACTTC
CDR3aa: CSARDSLAGKGTQYF

abundance: many
j_gene: TRBJ2-1
d_gene: -
v_gene: TRBV2
CDR3nt: TGTGCCAGCGGGTTTCGGACAAACTATGAGCAGTTCTTC
CDR3aa: CASGFRTNYEQFF

abundance: many
j_gene: TRBJ2-7
d_gene: -
v_gene: TRBV24-1
CDR3nt: TGTGCCACCAGTCCGGACGGCTACGAGCAGTACTTC
CDR3aa: CATSPDGYEQYF

abundance: many
j_gene: TRBJ2-1
d_gene: TRBD2
v_gene: TRBV27
CDR3nt: TGTGCCAGCAGTAAAAGCGGGAAATCCTACAATGAGCAGTTCTTC
CDR3aa: CASSKSGKSYNEQFF

abundance: many
j_gene: TRBJ2-2
d_gene: TRBD2
v_gene: TRBV20-1
CDR3nt: TGCAGTGCTAGTCCCCTGGGGGAGGGATTAAGTACCGGGGAGCTGTTTTTT
CDR3aa: CSASPLGEGLSTGELFF